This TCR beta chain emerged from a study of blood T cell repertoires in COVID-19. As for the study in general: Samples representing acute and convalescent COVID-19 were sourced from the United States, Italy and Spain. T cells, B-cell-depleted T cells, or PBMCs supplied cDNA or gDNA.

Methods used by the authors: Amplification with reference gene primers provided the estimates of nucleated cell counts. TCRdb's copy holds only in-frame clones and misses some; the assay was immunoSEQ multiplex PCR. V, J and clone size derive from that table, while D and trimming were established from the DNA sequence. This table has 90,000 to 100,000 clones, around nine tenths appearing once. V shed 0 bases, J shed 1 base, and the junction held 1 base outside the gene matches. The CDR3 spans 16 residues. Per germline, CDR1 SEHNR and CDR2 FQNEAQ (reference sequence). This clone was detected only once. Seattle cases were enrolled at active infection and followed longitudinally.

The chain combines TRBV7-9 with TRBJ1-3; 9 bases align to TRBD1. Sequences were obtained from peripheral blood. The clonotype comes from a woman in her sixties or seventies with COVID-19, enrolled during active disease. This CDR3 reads CASSLAGQGSGNTIYF. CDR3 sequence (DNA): TGTGCCAGCAGCTTAGCCGGACAGGGGTCTGGAAACACCATATATTTT.